The rows below give T cell receptor beta chains drawn from one sample of a study of STAT5B mutations in CD4+ large granular lymphocyte leukemia. Profiled with immunoSEQ multiplex PCR; TCRdb holds only in-frame clones, not every one. The data hold 20,000 to 25,000 clones, with 75% observed a single time. The sequencing input was CD4+ T cells from blood buffy coats. The receptor source for this set is a human donor in good health. CDR3s include the opening cysteine and the closing phenylalanine or tryptophan. Fields, in order: V gene, clone size, D gene, J gene, CDR3 DNA, CDR3 protein. The D gene is left open where the match is weak. Size is stated for part of the rows, as once, few or many counts, or as a class when the clone is expanded.

>TRBV5-1|.|.|TRBJ2-5
TGCGCCAGCAGCTTGGCCTCGACAGCTGAAGGGACCCAGTACTTC
CASSLASTAEGTQYF
>TRBV6-1|.|.|TRBJ2-1
TGTGCCAGCAGTGAGTCTTTCGTGGGAAGCTACAATGAGCAGTTCTTC
CASSESFVGSYNEQFF
>TRBV6-4|.|.|TRBJ2-7
TGTGCCAGCAGTGTGCGGTACGAGCAGTACTTC
CASSVRYEQYF
>TRBV5-1|.|TRBD2|TRBJ2-1
TGCGCCAGCAGCCTAATCCCTAGCGGGACGTACAATGAGCAGTTCTTC
CASSLIPSGTYNEQFF
>TRBV6-5|.|.|TRBJ2-3
TGTGCCAGCAGTTCCCTTGCTATAGGTACGCAGTATTTT
CASSSLAIGTQYF
>TRBV29-1|.|.|TRBJ2-1
TGCAGCGTCTCAGGTGGTACTAGAGTTTCCAATGAGCAGTTCTTC
CSVSGGTRVSNEQFF
>TRBV15|few|TRBD2|TRBJ2-1
TGTGCCACCAGCAGAGCGACTAGCGGGAGATACAATGAGCAGTTCTTC
CATSRATSGRYNEQFF
>TRBV7-8|once|.|TRBJ1-1
TGTGCCAGCAGCTCCCAAGGGTGGGGTACGAACACTGAAGCTTTCTTT
CASSSQGWGTNTEAFF
>TRBV18|.|TRBD1|TRBJ2-2
TGTGCCAGCTCACTATCGACAGGGTTAACCGGGGAGCTGTTTTTT
CASSLSTGLTGELFF
>TRBV27|few|.|TRBJ2-1
TGTGCCAGCTCCCTCATCGGTGATGAGCAGTTCTTC
CASSLIGDEQFF
>TRBV7-6|few|.|TRBJ1-1
TGTGCCAGCAGCTTATCGGCAGGGGCGATGAACACTGAAGCTTTCTTT
CASSLSAGAMNTEAFF
>TRBV2|few|.|TRBJ1-5
TGTGCCAGCAGTGTTGGGGGCTCAAGCAATCAGCCCCAGCATTTT
CASSVGGSSNQPQHF
>TRBV10-3|.|TRBD1|TRBJ1-1
TGTGCCATCAGTGGGATATCCCGGGACAGGGTCACTGAAGCTTTCTTT
CAISGISRDRVTEAFF
>TRBV5-1|.|.|TRBJ2-5
TGCGCCAGCAGACCCCCCAGGGGTCCCCAAGAGACCCAGTACTTC
CASRPPRGPQETQYF
>TRBV30|.|TRBD2|TRBJ2-1
TGTGCCTGGAGTCGGCGGGAGATGGGTGAGCAGTTCTTC
CAWSRREMGEQFF
>TRBV11-3|.|TRBD2|TRBJ2-3
TGTGCCAGCAGCCCCCGCTTGGCTAGCGGGAGGAGGAGCACAGATACGCAGTATTTT
CASSPRLASGRRSTDTQYF
>TRBV21-1|.|.|TRBJ2-3
TGTGCCAGCAGGTGGACAGGGAGGCATCCAGATACGCAGTATTTT
CASRWTGRHPDTQYF